One sample yielded the 20 T cell receptor beta chains listed below, sequenced in a study of T-cell memory formation after mild COVID-19. TCRdb re-called the 5' RACE reads with MiXCR, one entry per CDR3 protein. The sample shows 450,000 to 650,000 distinct CDR3 sequences, roughly 21% of them seen only once. The sequenced sample was PBMCs or a T cell subset sorted from them (not recorded which). The receptors were sampled from an adult woman who had mild COVID-19 (a few samples of this study predate the infection). Cell type and time point are not known.

V is TRBV9 and J is TRBJ1-1; possibly TRBD1 for D (6 bases). The V and J ends lost 4 bases and 3 bases respectively, with 16 bases between them. CDR1 SGDLS and CDR2 YYNGEE come from the germline V gene. This CDR3 comprises 15 residues. CDR3 protein: CASSRGSVRDTEAFF. The CDR3 nucleotides read TGTGCCAGCAGCAGGGGGTCAGTTAGGGACACTGAAGCTTTCTTT.

The chain recombines TRBV5-5 with TRBJ2-2, with no clear D. Looked up from germline, CDR1 is SGHKS and CDR2 is YYEKEE (reference sequence). Trimming pared 4 bases from V and 7 bases from J, leaving 11 bases between. CDR3 size: 13 residues. The CDR3 DNA reads TGTGCCAGCAGCCTCGGACCCCTCGGGGAGCTGTTTTTT. Protein product: CASSLGPLGELFF.

This clonotype has just a few counts. The rearrangement links TRBV29-1 to TRBJ2-2, with no clear D. The CDR3 loop spans 13 amino acids. The germline CDR1 and CDR2 sequences are SQVTM and ANQGSEA. The ends were cut back, 7 bases at V and 2 bases at J, with 11 bases in the middle. This CDR3 reads CSAAESNTGELFF. DNA of the CDR3: TGCAGCGCCGCCGAGAGTAACACCGGGGAGCTGTTTTTT.

The chain employs TRBV5-1 and TRBJ1-1; TRBD1 is a possible D gene (6 bases). The CDR3 spans 13 residues. The germline V gene has CDR1 SGHRS and CDR2 YFSETQ. With 4 bases removed from V and 3 bases from J, the gap between germline ends came to 10 bases. In DNA, the CDR3 is TGCGCCAGCAGCGGAGGGGGGTACACTGAAGCTTTCTTT. Translation gives CASSGGGYTEAFF. The entire variable domain, with the rest obtained from reference TRBV5-1 and TRBJ1-1, is as follows: KAGVTQTPRYLIKTRGQQVTLSCSPISGHRSVSWYQQTPGQGLQFLFEYFSETQRNKGNFPGRFSGRQFSNSRSEMNVSTLELGDSALYLCASSGGGYTEAFFGQGTRLTVV.

Note on this clonotype: This clone may be a read error of a much larger clone one base away. CDR3 DNA sequence: TGCAGCGTTGGACAGGGTTATTGCTACACCTTC. Its translation is CSVGQGYCYTF. The chain combines TRBV29-1 with TRBJ1-2, with 7 bases lining up with TRBD1. CDR1 and CDR2 from the germline V gene are SQVTM and ANQGSEA. The length of the CDR3 is 11 residues. Trimming at V came to 4 bases and at J to 9 bases, leaving 5 bases not matched to a gene.

This clonotype has only a few counts. V gene TRBV9 combines with J gene TRBJ2-3; 11 positions match TRBD2. The V and J ends lost 2 bases and 2 bases, in that order; junction bases with no gene match: 4. The CDR3 runs to 16 residues. Germline CDR1 SGDLS, CDR2 YYNGEE. CDR3 bases: TGTGCCAGCAGCGTCGGGACTAGCGGAATCACAGATACGCAGTATTTT. Its translation is CASSVGTSGITDTQYF. The complete variable domain, with remaining parts taken from reference TRBV9 and TRBJ2-3, reads DSGVTQTPKHLITATGQRVTLRCSPRSGDLSVYWYQQSLDQGLQFLIQYYNGEERAKGNILERFSAQQFPDLHSELNLSSLELGDSALYFCASSVGTSGITDTQYFGPGTRLTVL.

This clonotype was recorded a few times. CDR3 coding DNA: TGCAGTGCTAGAGATCCGAACGGCAGACTAGCCAGCAATGAGCAGTTCTTC. As protein: CSARDPNGRLASNEQFF. The chain carries TRBV20-1 and TRBJ2-1, with 7 bases matching TRBD2. Losses at the gene ends were 0 bases for V and 6 bases for J; bases not matched to a gene: 14. The CDR3 loop spans 17 amino acids. Germline V gives CDR1 DFQATT, CDR2 SNEGSKA (reference sequence).

This clonotype appeared a few times. The chain recombines TRBV4-1 with TRBJ2-3, with D perhaps TRBD2 (6 bases). Germline V gene lookup returns CDR1 MGHRA and CDR2 YSYEKL. V lost 0 bases and J lost 2, with 9 bases in between. This CDR3 has 15 residues. DNA of the CDR3: TGCGCCAGCAGCCAAGATCTGGACTACACAGATACGCAGTATTTT. Its protein product is CASSQDLDYTDTQYF.

V usage is TRBV24-1 and J usage is TRBJ1-1; D possibly corresponds to TRBD1 (6 bases). The CDR3 spans 13 residues. The germline V gene has CDR1 KGHDR and CDR2 SFDVKD. Trimming shortened V by 11 bases and J by 1 base, and 13 bases separated the two germline ends. The CDR3 region has the DNA TGTGCCATCCAGGGGCAGTGGAACACTGAAGCTTTCTTT. It encodes CAIQGQWNTEAFF.

This sequence joins TRBV12-3 or TRBV12-4 and TRBJ1-1; 9 bases match TRBD1. With V trimmed by 6 bases and J by 7 bases, 12 bases remained unmatched. The CDR3 length is 15 residues. The chain's CDR3 is CASSADRGGNDEAFF. Here the CDR3 DNA reads TGTGCCAGCAGCGCGGACAGGGGTGGTAATGATGAAGCTTTCTTT.

This clonotype was detected only a few times. The V call is TRBV9, the J call TRBJ2-7; 10 positions agree with TRBD1. There are 15 residues in the CDR3. V gave up 3 bases and J gave up 1 base; unmatched junction bases: 4. Germline lookup yields CDR1 SGDLS and CDR2 YYNGEE. CDR3 sequence: CASSGPGQGSYEQYF. The DNA for the CDR3 is TGTGCCAGCAGCGGGCCGGGACAGGGGTCCTACGAGCAGTACTTC.

The gene calls are TRBV6-6 and TRBJ2-5; 10 bases are a match to TRBD2. The ends lost 7 bases at V and 5 bases at J; junction bases unmatched: 7. CDR1 and CDR2 (germline): MNHNY, SVGAGI (reference sequence). This CDR3 comprises 14 residues. Written as DNA, the CDR3 is TGTGCCAGCACCCCAGCGGGAGGGCCTGAGACCCAGTACTTC. It yields the protein CASTPAGGPETQYF.

This clonotype showed up just a few times. The J gene is TRBJ1-5, the V gene TRBV19; unclear D gene. The germline V gene encodes CDR1 LNHDA and CDR2 SQIVND (reference sequence). Trimming cost V 6 bases and J 0 bases, with 9 bases left between them. The CDR3 contains 14 residues. CDR3 sequence: CASRGGLSNQPQHF. CDR3 in DNA: TGTGCCAGTAGAGGCGGCCTTAGCAATCAGCCCCAGCATTTT.

This clonotype was observed a few times. The chain employs TRBV7-2 and TRBJ1-2; TRBD1 aligns across 9 bases. The CDR3 sequence is 16 residues long. Germline V gene sequence: CDR1 SGHTA, CDR2 FQGNSA. Losses at the gene ends were 6 bases for V and 5 bases for J; bases not matched to a gene: 13. The CDR3 loop is CASSPPPGQGGYGYTF. The CDR3 bases are TGTGCCAGCAGTCCACCTCCGGGACAGGGAGGATATGGCTACACCTTC.

This clonotype showed up just a few times. This chain links TRBV5-1 with TRBJ1-1; 9 bases are shared with TRBD1. The CDR3 sequence is 15 residues long. J gave up 5 bases and V 4 bases, and 9 bases lay outside the gene matches. Germline CDR1 and CDR2: SGHRS and YFSETQ. CDR3: CASSALQGAGTEAFF. As DNA, the CDR3 is TGCGCCAGCAGCGCACTACAGGGGGCAGGGACTGAAGCTTTCTTT.

This clonotype occurred a few times. V and J are TRBV9 and TRBJ2-3, with TRBD2 matching over 12 bases. Per germline, CDR1 SGDLS and CDR2 YYNGEE. This CDR3 comprises 16 residues. Germline trimming cut 3 bases from V and 4 bases from J; bases unmatched to any gene: 6. In DNA form, the CDR3 reads TGTGCCAGCAGCGGGCTAGCGGGGGGGCCGTCAGATACGCAGTATTTT. Its protein is CASSGLAGGPSDTQYF.

In its sample, this clonotype was seen many times. V and J are TRBV12-3 or TRBV12-4 and TRBJ2-1; TRBD2 is a possible D gene (6 bases). V was pared by 6 bases and J by 8 bases, with 20 bases between. The CDR3 covers 15 residues. CDR3 sequence reads: CASRPGTGVLDEQFF. The CDR3 DNA reads TGTGCCAGCAGACCCGGGACGGGGGTTTTGGATGAGCAGTTCTTC.

The chain combines TRBV29-1 with TRBJ2-7; 9 positions match TRBD1. Trimming cost V 5 bases and J 3 bases; bases outside gene matches: 8. Looked up from germline, CDR1 is SQVTM and CDR2 is ANQGSEA. There are 14 residues in the CDR3. The CDR3 sequence is CSVLPGQGIYEQYF. As DNA, the CDR3 is TGCAGCGTTTTGCCGGGACAGGGTATCTACGAGCAGTACTTC.

This clonotype came up a few times. This chain links TRBV5-1 with TRBJ2-5; TRBD1 aligns across 10 bases. Germline CDR1 reads SGHRS; CDR2 reads YFSETQ. Trimming cost V 2 bases and J 5 bases; bases outside gene matches: 3. The CDR3 consists of 14 residues. CDR3 DNA sequence: TGCGCCAGCAGCTTTGAGGGACAGGGGGAGACCCAGTACTTC. Translation gives CASSFEGQGETQYF.

J is TRBJ2-5 and V is TRBV29-1, with TRBD2 matching over 13 bases. This CDR3 spans 18 amino acids. Germline assignment: CDR1 SQVTM and CDR2 ANQGSEA. With V trimmed by 0 bases and J by 0 bases, 7 bases remained unmatched. Here the CDR3 DNA reads TGCAGCGTTGAAGATGTGGGACTAGCGGGGTCTTACCAAGAGACCCAGTACTTC. Its translation: CSVEDVGLAGSYQETQYF.